One sample yielded the 14 T cell receptor beta chains listed below, sequenced in a study of radiotherapy plus CTLA-4 blockade in lung cancer. Here immunoSEQ multiplex PCR was the method, and the copy in TCRdb shows in-frame clones only, minus some. Among tens of thousands of clones listed, 60% to 80% were seen once. The starting material was peripheral blood, obtained from a patient treated with radiotherapy plus ipilimumab. The source of these receptors is a human donor with non-small cell lung cancer whose response to radiotherapy plus ipilimumab could not be evaluated.

The chain combines TRBV9 with TRBJ1-6, with TRBD1 matching 12 bases. Germline CDR1 is SGDLS and CDR2 is YYNGEE. J was trimmed by 7 bases and V by 4 bases; bases with no gene match: 18. The CDR3 is 20 amino acids. CDR3 in amino acids: CASSYLLRDRGQGKNSPLHF. The CDR3 DNA is TGTGCCAGCAGCTATCTACTCCGGGACAGGGGGCAGGGGAAGAATTCACCCCTCCACTTT.

This rearrangement joins TRBV7-3 to TRBJ2-6; the D gene is possibly TRBD1 (5 bases). The CDR3 loop spans 16 amino acids. With 5 bases removed from V and 2 bases from J, the gap between germline ends came to 13 bases. Germline lookup yields CDR1 SGHTA and CDR2 FQGTGA. The CDR3 loop is CASSASGNPGANVLTF. CDR3 bases: TGTGCCAGCAGCGCTTCAGGGAATCCTGGGGCCAACGTCCTGACTTTC. Full variable domain (rest looked up from reference TRBV7-3 and TRBJ2-6): GAGVSQTPSNKVTEKGKYVELRCDPISGHTALYWYRQSLGQGPEFLIYFQGTGAADDSGLPNDRFFAVRPEGSVSTLKIQRTERGDSAVYLCASSASGNPGANVLTFGAGSRLTVL.

The V and J genes are TRBV7-9 and TRBJ1-1; no reliable D call. Per the germline V gene, CDR1 is SEHNR and CDR2 is FQNEAQ (reference sequence). There are 13 residues in the CDR3. V shed 3 bases and J shed 6 bases, with 11 bases lying between them. CDR3 DNA sequence: TGTGCCAGCAGCTTGGGCGACGGGGCTGAAGCTTTCTTT. It yields the protein CASSLGDGAEAFF.

The chain is built from TRBV6-4 and TRBJ2-1; 9 bases match TRBD2. After removal of 9 bases from V and 3 bases from J, the junction contained 9 bases not matched to a gene. The CDR3 covers 15 residues. CDR1 is MRHNA and CDR2 is SNTAGT in the germline V gene. The CDR3 loop is CASSLSGRLYNEQFF. The DNA for the CDR3 is TGTGCCAGTAGCCTGAGCGGGAGGCTCTACAATGAGCAGTTCTTC.

This clone was recorded once. V and J are TRBV5-1 and TRBJ2-2; tentative D call: TRBD1 (7 bases). Trimming removed 4 bases at V and 5 bases at J, with 15 bases between. This CDR3 has 15 residues. Germline CDR1 reads SGHRS; CDR2 reads YFSETQ. CDR3 nucleotide sequence: TGCGCCAGCAGCCCCCAGGGGGAGGAGACCGGGGAGCTGTTTTTT. Translation: CASSPQGEETGELFF.

The chain uses TRBV27 and TRBJ2-3, with 7 bases matching TRBD2. The germline V gene has CDR1 MNHEY and CDR2 SMNVEV (reference sequence). The J segment lost 1 base and the V segment lost 3 bases, leaving 7 bases of the junction unmatched. The CDR3 spans 16 residues. As DNA, the CDR3 is TGTGCCAGCAGTTTCTTCGTGGGGAGGGGCACAGATACGCAGTATTTT. Translating it yields CASSFFVGRGTDTQYF.

The CDR3 DNA reads TGTGCCAGTAGTATCCGACAGGGTATGACTAATGAAAAACTGTTTTTT. Its protein is CASSIRQGMTNEKLFF. The V and J genes are TRBV19 and TRBJ1-4; TRBD1 aligns across 7 bases. The CDR3 has 16 residues. V lost 3 bases and J lost 2; bases outside the gene matches: 6. CDR1 is LNHDA, CDR2 SQIVND, per germline (reference sequence).

V is TRBV29-1 and J is TRBJ2-1; possibly TRBD2 for D (7 bases). The CDR3 spans 14 residues. CDR1 is SQVTM, CDR2 ANQGSEA, per germline. Trimming removed 6 bases from V and 2 bases from J, with 14 bases in between. CDR3 coding DNA: TGCAGCGTCACCGGGGGGCTCCCCTACAATGAGCAGTTCTTC. Translated, it gives CSVTGGLPYNEQFF.

The genes are TRBV5-5 and TRBJ2-5; maybe TRBD1 (6 bases). CDR3 length: 15 amino acids. V lost 3 bases to trimming and J lost 4 bases, with 16 bases between them. Germline V CDR1 and CDR2: SGHKS, YYEKEE (reference sequence). CDR3 in amino acids: CASSSRWGRPETQYF. In nucleotides, the CDR3 is TGTGCCAGCAGCTCCCGGTGGGGGCGTCCAGAGACCCAGTACTTC.

Notes on this clone: The conserved phenylalanine or tryptophan normally closing the CDR3 is absent here, so this likely arose from a read error. No DNA is shown, since the ends of the CDR3 on it are uncertain; the CDR3 is the one TCRdb lists. The chain combines TRBV29-1 with TRBJ2-7; the D call TRBD2 from the table was never checked on the DNA. Counting both end residues, the CDR3 totals 14 amino acids. Germline CDR1 is SQVTM and CDR2 is ANQGSEA. The CDR3 is CSVLPPGLAGEVAI.

Points on this clone: This same CDR3 is encoded by further DNA sequences in the sample. The chain is built from TRBV7-2 and TRBJ1-2; TRBD1 aligns across 10 bases. The CDR3 length is 14 residues. V lost 3 bases and J lost 4; bases outside the gene matches: 2. CDR1 is SGHTA, CDR2 FQGNSA, per germline. CDR3 loop: CASSLTGGGYGYTF. The CDR3 DNA sequence: TGTGCCAGCAGCTTGACAGGGGGCGGCTATGGCTACACCTTC.

This clone was seen only a few times. The genes are TRBV5-1 and TRBJ2-7; D uncertain. CDR3 length: 12 amino acids. CDR1 and CDR2 from the germline V gene are SGHRS and YFSETQ. V was cut by 2 bases and J by 5 bases, with 8 bases left in between. CDR3 loop: CASSLQWNEQYF. DNA of the CDR3: TGCGCCAGCAGCTTACAGTGGAACGAGCAGTACTTC.

The J gene is TRBJ1-1, the V gene TRBV28; 7 bases agree with TRBD1. V was clipped by 6 bases and J by 0 bases; unmatched bases: 4. The germline V gene encodes CDR1 MDHEN and CDR2 SYDVKM. CDR3 size: 14 residues. CDR3 amino acids: CASRLDRVNTEAFF. In DNA, the CDR3 is TGTGCCAGCAGGCTAGACAGGGTGAACACTGAAGCTTTCTTT.

V gene TRBV7-8 combines with J gene TRBJ2-6; TRBD2 agrees at 13 bases. This CDR3 contains 20 residues. Germline CDR1 is SGHVS and CDR2 is FQNEAQ. V lost 4 bases, J lost 0 bases, and 9 bases stayed unmatched. This CDR3 is CASSSPGLAGTPSGANVLTF. The CDR3 nucleotides are TGTGCCAGCAGCTCGCCGGGACTAGCGGGAACCCCCTCTGGGGCCAACGTCCTGACTTTC.